These 28 T cell receptor beta chains share one sample of origin, sequenced in a study of early T cells in non-severe SARS-CoV-2 infection. Via MiXCR, TCRdb re-called the 5' RACE reads, giving one row per CDR3 protein. The sample includes tens of thousands of distinct CDR3 sequences, 8% to 13% of them seen just once. The sample here was whole blood, taken at baseline. The receptors were sampled from an adult who was a healthcare worker with PCR-confirmed SARS-CoV-2 infection or an uninfected control (not recorded which).

The chain joins TRBV7-3 to TRBJ2-2; D is unclear. The CDR3 has 14 residues. From germline, CDR1 is SGHTA and CDR2 FQGTGA. V gave up 3 bases and J gave up 2 bases, with 7 bases separating them. The CDR3 sequence: CASSFDGNTGELFF. CDR3 in DNA: TGTGCCAGCAGCTTCGACGGAAACACCGGGGAGCTGTTTTTT. Complete variable domain (other parts from reference TRBV7-3 and TRBJ2-2): GAGVSQTPSNKVTEKGKYVELRCDPISGHTALYWYRQSLGQGPEFLIYFQGTGAADDSGLPNDRFFAVRPEGSVSTLKIQRTERGDSAVYLCASSFDGNTGELFFGEGSRLTVL.

The chain carries TRBV7-9 and TRBJ2-7; possible D gene TRBD2, 6 bases. Germline V lookup: CDR1 SEHNR, CDR2 FQNEAQ (reference sequence). V gave up 6 bases and J gave up 5 bases, with 14 bases separating them. The CDR3 spans 13 residues. CDR3 in DNA: TGTGCCAGCAGATCAGCTAGCGTCCACGAGCAGTACTTC. Amino acid sequence: CASRSASVHEQYF.

V and J are TRBV5-4 and TRBJ2-7; TRBD2 might be the D (6 bases). Germline values: CDR1 SGHNT, CDR2 YYREEE (reference sequence). V dropped 4 bases and J dropped 2 bases, with 16 bases sitting between them. The length of the CDR3 is 15 residues. In nucleotides, the CDR3 is TGTGCCAGCAGCCCCGGGAGCGGCAGGGCCTACGAGCAGTACTTC. Its protein is CASSPGSGRAYEQYF.

This clonotype was found a few times. This chain connects TRBV20-1 to TRBJ1-1; D possibly corresponds to TRBD1 (5 bases). This CDR3 is built from 13 residues. Trimming took 3 bases from V and 4 from J, leaving 12 bases between them. Per the germline V gene, CDR1 is DFQATT and CDR2 is SNEGSKA (reference sequence). For the CDR3, the DNA is TGCAGTGCTAGTCCGGGGGACGGCACTGAAGCTTTCTTT. This translates into CSASPGDGTEAFF.

This clonotype was seen more than once but under ten times. The rearrangement joins TRBV11-2 to TRBJ2-1; unclear D gene. This CDR3 is 14 amino acids long. V was clipped by 4 bases and J by 8 bases, with 15 bases between them. CDR1 is SGHAT and CDR2 is FQNNGV in the germline V gene. This CDR3 is CASSSSQSNDEQFF. As DNA, the CDR3 is TGTGCCAGCAGCTCCTCCCAGTCAAACGATGAGCAGTTCTTC.

This clonotype was seen ten or more times. V and J are TRBV7-3 and TRBJ2-1, with D tentatively TRBD1 (6 bases). V was trimmed by 4 bases and J by 14 bases, leaving 15 bases between them. The CDR3 has 12 amino acids. Germline assignment: CDR1 SGHTA and CDR2 FQGTGA. CDR3 coding DNA: TGTGCCAGCAGCTACGGGGACACCCCTAAGTTCTTC. Its protein product is CASSYGDTPKFF. Full variable domain (remainder filled in from reference TRBV7-3 and TRBJ2-1): GAGVSQTPSNKVTEKGKYVELRCDPISGHTALYWYRQSLGQGPEFLIYFQGTGAADDSGLPNDRFFAVRPEGSVSTLKIQRTERGDSAVYLCASSYGDTPKFFGPGTRLTVL.

This clonotype has ten or more counts. This CDR3 is CASSLERRDPYEQYF. As DNA, the CDR3 is TGTGCCAGCAGCTTGGAAAGGCGGGACCCGTACGAGCAGTACTTC. The chain uses TRBV5-4 and TRBJ2-7, with a weak D call TRBD2 (6 bases). Germline loops: CDR1 SGHNT, CDR2 YYREEE (reference sequence). The CDR3 spans 15 residues. V was trimmed by 0 bases and J by 4 bases, leaving 14 bases between them.

At least ten counts were recorded for this clonotype. The chain carries TRBV14 and TRBJ2-2; D is unresolved. The V end lost 2 bases, the J end lost 6 bases, and 7 bases lay between the germline ends. Germline V gives CDR1 SGHDN, CDR2 FVKESK. This CDR3 is 13 amino acids long. In DNA, the CDR3 is TGTGCCAGCAGCCAACTCAGGCCCGGGGAGCTGTTTTTT. Translation gives CASSQLRPGELFF. Variable domain in full (rest from reference TRBV14 and TRBJ2-2): EAGVTQFPSHSVIEKGQTVTLRCDPISGHDNLYWYRRVMGKEIKFLLHFVKESKQDESGMPNNRFLAERTGGTYSTLKVQPAELEDSGVYFCASSQLRPGELFFGEGSRLTVL.

This clonotype was counted ten times or more. The chain links TRBV24-1 to TRBJ2-1; TRBD2 is a possible D gene (5 bases). The germline V gene has CDR1 KGHDR and CDR2 SFDVKD. Trimming took 5 bases from V and 7 from J, leaving 14 bases between them. The CDR3 extends over 14 amino acids. The CDR3 sequence: CATSAPGSGNEQFF. Written as DNA, the CDR3 is TGTGCCACCAGTGCCCCTGGCTCGGGAAATGAGCAGTTCTTC.

The rearrangement links TRBV5-4 to TRBJ2-3; unclear D gene. The germline CDR1 and CDR2 sequences are SGHNT and YYREEE (reference sequence). This CDR3 has 16 residues. V was shortened by 2 bases and J by 1 base, with 14 bases between the two germline ends. The CDR3 DNA follows: TGTGCCAGCAGCTTACCCTCATTGTTTGGCACAGATACGCAGTATTTT. It translates to CASSLPSLFGTDTQYF.

This chain joins TRBV20-1 and TRBJ2-4; tentatively, D is TRBD1 (5 bases). The CDR3 runs to 13 residues. Germline assignment: CDR1 DFQATT and CDR2 SNEGSKA (reference sequence). V was pared by 8 bases and J by 0 bases, with 11 bases between. The CDR3, as DNA: TGCAGTACCTCAAGGGGAGCCAAAAACATTCAGTACTTC. This codes for CSTSRGAKNIQYF.

This clonotype came up many times. The V gene is TRBV2, the J gene TRBJ2-3, with no clear D. Germline values: CDR1 SNHLY, CDR2 FYNNEI. This CDR3 spans 14 amino acids. Trimming stripped 5 bases from V and 4 bases from J, with 13 bases between. In DNA, the CDR3 is TGTGCCAGCAGTCGCCAGACCAATGCAGATACGCAGTATTTT. This translates into CASSRQTNADTQYF.

This clonotype was observed a handful of times. The chain combines TRBV6-2 or TRBV6-3 with TRBJ2-7; D remains unclear. The germline CDR1 and CDR2 sequences are MNHEY and SVGEGT. V lost 1 base to trimming and J lost 9 bases, with 10 bases between them. There are 12 residues in the CDR3. This chain's CDR3 is CASSYLRAVQYF. The DNA for the CDR3 is TGTGCCAGCAGTTACTTACGGGCCGTGCAGTACTTC.

Ten or more counts support this clonotype. The chain recombines TRBV5-4 with TRBJ2-1; possibly TRBD1 for D (5 bases). CDR1 SGHNT and CDR2 YYREEE come from the germline V gene (reference sequence). The CDR3 loop spans 13 amino acids. Trimming stripped 5 bases from V and 5 bases from J, with 11 bases between. The CDR3 here is CASSQARDNEQFF. The CDR3 DNA is TGTGCCAGCAGTCAAGCCAGGGACAATGAGCAGTTCTTC.

This clonotype was seen ten or more times. The chain joins TRBV3-1 to TRBJ1-1; D uncertain. Germline loops: CDR1 LGHDT, CDR2 YNNKEL (reference sequence). Trimming stripped 4 bases from V and 5 bases from J, with 17 bases between. This CDR3 is 15 amino acids long. The DNA of the CDR3 is TGTGCCAGCAGCCCCGGCACTATAATGGGAACTGAAGCTTTCTTT. Its protein product is CASSPGTIMGTEAFF.

The table lists this clonotype with a few counts. This rearrangement joins TRBV7-8 to TRBJ2-1; D gene uncertain. Trimming took off 0 bases at V and 7 bases at J, with 4 bases between the two ends. The CDR3 is made up of 12 amino acids. Germline V gives CDR1 SGHVS, CDR2 FQNEAQ. The CDR3 DNA sequence: TGTGCCAGCAGCTTAGCGATAAATGAGCAGTTCTTC. It encodes CASSLAINEQFF.

This chain connects TRBV28 to TRBJ1-2, with no clear D. Trimming cost V 6 bases and J 6 bases, with 14 bases left between them. Germline loops: CDR1 MDHEN, CDR2 SYDVKM. CDR3 size: 13 residues. The CDR3 DNA reads TGTGCCAGCAGGCGAAGTACCCGCAATGGCTACACCTTC. Encoded protein: CASRRSTRNGYTF.

V and J are TRBV11-2 and TRBJ2-5; TRBD1 might be the D (5 bases). The germline gives CDR1 SGHAT, CDR2 FQNNGV. Trimming pared 5 bases from V and 2 bases from J, leaving 12 bases between. This CDR3 is built from 14 residues. CDR3 sequence reads: CASSPRVGQETQYF. The CDR3 DNA is TGTGCCAGCAGCCCCAGGGTCGGGCAAGAGACCCAGTACTTC.

In this sample, this clonotype turned up many times. This chain connects TRBV6-6 to TRBJ2-7; 9 bases line up with TRBD2. V was pared by 2 bases and J by 7 bases, with 15 bases of the junction left unmatched. The CDR3 sequence is 17 residues long. The germline CDR1 and CDR2 sequences are MNHNY and SVGAGI (reference sequence). This chain's CDR3 is CASSYELAAGGVREQYF. In DNA, the CDR3 is TGTGCCAGCAGTTACGAATTAGCTGCGGGAGGGGTAAGAGAGCAGTACTTC.

There are many counts of this clonotype. The chain combines TRBV5-1 with TRBJ2-2; perhaps TRBD2 as D (5 bases). Between the trimmed V and J ends, which lost 4 bases and 4 bases, there was a span of 8 bases. The CDR3 loop spans 13 amino acids. CDR1 and CDR2 (germline): SGHRS, YFSETQ. Here the CDR3 DNA reads TGCGCCAGCAGCCCGAGCGGCACCGGGGAGCTGTTTTTT. Its translation is CASSPSGTGELFF.

This clonotype appeared a few times. This chain uses TRBV4-1 with TRBJ2-1; 15 nucleotides agree with TRBD2. The germline gives CDR1 MGHRA, CDR2 YSYEKL. Trimming removed 4 bases from V and 8 bases from J; junction bases left unmatched: 9. The CDR3 sequence is 17 residues long. The CDR3 region has the DNA TGCGCCAGCAGCCCCTGGACTAGCGGGAGGGCAAAGTATGAGCAGTTCTTC. It yields the protein CASSPWTSGRAKYEQFF.

This chain joins TRBV18 and TRBJ2-6; maybe TRBD1 (6 bases). Germline loops: CDR1 KGHSH, CDR2 LQKENI. The CDR3 loop spans 18 amino acids. V was pared by 8 bases and J by 0 bases, with 20 bases between. CDR3 sequence (DNA): TGTGCCAGCAGGGAACGGGACATTAAATACTCTGGGGCCAACGTCCTGACTTTC. It is translated as CASRERDIKYSGANVLTF.

This chain links TRBV19 with TRBJ2-2; D tentatively fits TRBD1 or TRBD2 (5 bases each). The CDR3 is made up of 14 amino acids. With 7 bases removed from V and 4 bases from J, the gap between germline ends came to 13 bases. Germline V CDR1 and CDR2: LNHDA, SQIVND (reference sequence). CDR3 sequence reads: CASIPWGSTGELFF. Written as DNA, the CDR3 is TGTGCCAGTATCCCTTGGGGGAGCACCGGGGAGCTGTTTTTT.

As to this clonotype: This sequence may be a read error, since a much larger clone differs from it by one base. The chain combines TRBV2 with TRBJ2-7; maybe TRBD2 (5 bases). The length of the CDR3 is 13 residues. The germline V gene has CDR1 SNHLY and CDR2 FYNNEI. The CDR3 region is CTSRGTSRDEQYF. The CDR3 region has the DNA TGTACCAGTAGAGGAACTAGTCGCGACGAGCAGTACTTC.

The gene calls are TRBV5-5 and TRBJ1-5; D possibly corresponds to TRBD1 (6 bases). V was shortened by 4 bases and J by 6 bases, with 20 bases between the two germline ends. The CDR3 has 16 amino acids. Germline assignment: CDR1 SGHKS and CDR2 YYEKEE (reference sequence). The CDR3 loop reads CASSTAPTGNGQPQHF. In nucleotides, the CDR3 is TGTGCCAGCAGCACAGCACCCACAGGGAATGGTCAGCCCCAGCATTTT.

This clonotype was seen a handful of times. The chain couples TRBV11-2 to TRBJ2-1; the match to TRBD2 covers 9 bases. V gave up 5 bases and J gave up 4 bases; unmatched junction bases: 3. The CDR3 is 14 amino acids. The germline gives CDR1 SGHAT, CDR2 FQNNGV. CDR3 bases: TGTGCCAGCAGCCTAGCGGGAACGTACAATGAGCAGTTCTTC. This codes for CASSLAGTYNEQFF.

Ten or more counts support this clonotype. The chain has TRBV5-5 and TRBJ2-1, with 10 bases lining up with TRBD2. CDR3 length: 14 residues. CDR1 and CDR2 (germline): SGHKS, YYEKEE (reference sequence). The trim removed 4 bases at V and 4 bases at J, leaving 2 bases unmatched. The CDR3 DNA follows: TGTGCCAGCAGCCAACTAGCGGGATACAATGAGCAGTTCTTC. Amino acid sequence: CASSQLAGYNEQFF.

This clonotype was observed a handful of times. The rearrangement uses TRBV18 and TRBJ2-3; 13 positions agree with TRBD2. CDR1 is KGHSH and CDR2 is LQKENI in the germline V gene. Trimming removed 2 bases from V and 8 bases from J; junction bases left unmatched: 1. The CDR3 consists of 14 residues. CDR3 bases: TGTGCCAGCTCACCAGGACTAGCGGGAGCTACGCAGTATTTT. Translated: CASSPGLAGATQYF. The full variable domain, with the rest looked up from reference TRBV18 and TRBJ2-3, is NAGVMQNPRHLVRRRGQEARLRCSPMKGHSHVYWYRQLPEEGLKFMVYLQKENIIDESGMPKERFSAEFPKEGPSILRIQQVVRGDSAAYFCASSPGLAGATQYFGPGTRLTVL.